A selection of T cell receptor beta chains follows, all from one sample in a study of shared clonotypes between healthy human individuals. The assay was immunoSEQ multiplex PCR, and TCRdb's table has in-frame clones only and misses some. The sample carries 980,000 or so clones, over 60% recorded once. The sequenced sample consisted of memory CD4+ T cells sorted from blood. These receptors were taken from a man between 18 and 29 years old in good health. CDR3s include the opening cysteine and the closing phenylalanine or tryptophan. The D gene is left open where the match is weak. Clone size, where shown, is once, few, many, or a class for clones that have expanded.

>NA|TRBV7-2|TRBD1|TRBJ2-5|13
CASRKGAVETQYF
TGTGCCAGCAGAAAGGGGGCTGTAGAGACCCAGTACTTC
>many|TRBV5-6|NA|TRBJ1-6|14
CASSLFKGNSPLHF
TGTGCCAGCAGCTTGTTTAAAGGGAATTCACCCCTCCACTTT
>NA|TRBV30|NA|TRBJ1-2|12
CAWSRGLDGYTF
TGTGCCTGGAGTAGGGGGTTGGATGGCTACACCTTC
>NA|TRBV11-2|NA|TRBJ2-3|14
CASSSDSHTDTQYF
TGTGCCAGCAGTTCCGACAGCCACACAGATACGCAGTATTTT
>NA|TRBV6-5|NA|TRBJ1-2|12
CASRTTVYGYTF
TGTGCCAGCAGAACGACGGTCTATGGCTACACCTTC
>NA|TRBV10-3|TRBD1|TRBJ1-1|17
CASIPGTGAGGDTEAFF
TGTGCCTCCATCCCCGGGACAGGGGCCGGAGGTGACACTGAAGCTTTCTTT
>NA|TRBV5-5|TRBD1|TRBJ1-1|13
CASSITGGIKAFF
TGTGCCAGCAGCATCACAGGGGGGATAAAAGCTTTCTTT
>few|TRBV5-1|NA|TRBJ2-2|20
CASKYRELGGRRENTGELFF
TGCGCCAGCAAATACAGGGAGTTGGGCGGACGCCGGGAGAACACCGGGGAGCTGTTTTTT
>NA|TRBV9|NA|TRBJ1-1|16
CASSVAPQGGNTEAFF
TGTGCCAGCAGCGTGGCTCCACAGGGAGGCAACACTGAAGCTTTCTTT
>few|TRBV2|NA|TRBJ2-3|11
CANSNTDTQYF
TGTGCCAACTCCAACACAGATACGCAGTATTTT
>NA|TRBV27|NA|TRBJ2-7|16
CASSLRITGIRAEQYF
TGTGCCAGCAGTTTAAGAATTACAGGGATTCGCGCCGAGCAGTACTTC
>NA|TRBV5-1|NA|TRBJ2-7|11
CASSSGYEQYF
TGCGCCAGCAGTTCCGGCTACGAGCAGTACTTC
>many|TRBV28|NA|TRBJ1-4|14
CASSSGRINEKLFF
TGTGCCAGCAGTTCGGGACGGATTAATGAAAAACTGTTTTTT
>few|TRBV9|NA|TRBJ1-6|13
CASSGRGTGTLHF
TGTGCCAGCAGCGGCAGGGGAACAGGGACCCTCCACTTT
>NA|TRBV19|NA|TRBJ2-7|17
CASSPQGSRAIIYEQYF
TGTGCCAGTAGCCCACAGGGAAGCAGGGCGATCATCTACGAGCAGTACTTC
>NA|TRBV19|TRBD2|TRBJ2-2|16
CASSSRLAGKVGELFF
TGTGCCAGTAGTTCCCGGTTAGCGGGAAAGGTCGGGGAGCTGTTTTTT
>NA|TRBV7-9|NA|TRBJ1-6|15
CASSSGYQNNSPLHF
TGTGCCAGCAGTTCAGGGTACCAGAATAATTCACCCCTCCACTTT
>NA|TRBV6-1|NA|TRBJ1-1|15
CASSRFTAGNTEAFF
TGTGCCAGCAGTCGATTCACTGCGGGTAACACTGAAGCTTTCTTT
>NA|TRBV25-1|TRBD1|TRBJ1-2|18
CASSPPVGAGQGNYGYTF
TGTGCCAGCAGCCCCCCCGTGGGAGCGGGACAGGGAAACTATGGCTACACCTTC
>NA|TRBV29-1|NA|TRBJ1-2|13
CSVEVGPNYGYTF
TGCAGCGTTGAGGTCGGACCTAACTATGGCTACACCTTC
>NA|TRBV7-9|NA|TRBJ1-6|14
CASSLDRLNSPLHF
TGTGCCAGCAGCTTAGACAGACTTAATTCACCCCTCCACTTT
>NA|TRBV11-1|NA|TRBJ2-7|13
CASSLGAAGEQYF
TGTGCCAGCAGCTTAGGGGCGGCCGGGGAGCAGTACTTC
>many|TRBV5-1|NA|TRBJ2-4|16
CASSPGMGEAKNIQYF
TGCGCCAGCAGCCCGGGTATGGGGGAAGCCAAAAACATTCAGTACTTC
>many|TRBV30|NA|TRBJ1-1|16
CAWSAGTTLVNTEAFF
TGTGCCTGGAGTGCCGGGACAACTCTGGTGAACACTGAAGCTTTCTTT
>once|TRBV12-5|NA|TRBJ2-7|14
CASGKSGTTGEQYF
TGTGCTAGTGGTAAATCGGGAACGACGGGAGAGCAGTACTTC
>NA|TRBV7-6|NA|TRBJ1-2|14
CASSLDALGYGYTF
TGTGCCAGCAGCCTGGACGCCCTGGGCTATGGCTACACCTTC
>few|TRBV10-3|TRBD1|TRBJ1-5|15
CAISDQGGTNQPQHF
TGTGCCATCAGTGATCAGGGGGGCACGAATCAGCCCCAGCATTTT
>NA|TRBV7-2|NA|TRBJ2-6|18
CASSLEGGGGTGANVLTF
TGTGCCAGCAGCTTAGAAGGAGGCGGCGGAACTGGGGCCAACGTCCTGACTTTC
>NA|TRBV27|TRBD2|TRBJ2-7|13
CASSSSGRNEQYF
TGTGCCAGCAGTTCCAGCGGGAGGAACGAGCAGTACTTC
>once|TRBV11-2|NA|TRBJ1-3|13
CASSLETGNTIYF
TGTGCCAGCAGCCTTGAGACTGGAAACACCATATATTTT
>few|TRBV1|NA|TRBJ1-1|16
CTSSHPVRGENTEAFF
TGCACCAGCAGCCATCCGGTTCGCGGGGAGAACACTGAAGCTTTCTTT
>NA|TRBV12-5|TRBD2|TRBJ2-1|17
CASGLVLSGSIENEQFF
TGTGCTAGTGGTTTGGTACTAAGCGGGAGTATAGAGAATGAGCAGTTCTTC
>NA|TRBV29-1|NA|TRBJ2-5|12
CSAWTYQETQYF
TGCAGCGCATGGACGTACCAAGAGACCCAGTACTTC
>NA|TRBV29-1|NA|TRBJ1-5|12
CSVQNSNQPQHF
TGCAGCGTACAGAATAGCAATCAGCCCCAGCATTTT
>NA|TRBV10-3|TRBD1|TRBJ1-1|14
CATWDRLMNTEAFF
TGTGCCACGTGGGACAGGCTTATGAACACTGAAGCTTTCTTT
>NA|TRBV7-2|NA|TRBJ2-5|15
CASRYKADSQETQYF
TGTGCCAGCAGATACAAAGCGGACTCCCAAGAGACCCAGTACTTC
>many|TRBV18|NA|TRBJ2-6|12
CASSPGLHVLTF
TGTGCCAGCTCACCCGGGCTCCACGTCCTGACTTTC
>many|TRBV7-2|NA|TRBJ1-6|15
CASSARTEYNSPLHF
TGTGCCAGCAGCGCCCGGACGGAATATAATTCACCCCTCCACTTT
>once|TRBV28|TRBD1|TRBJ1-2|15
CASARPGTGDYGYTF
TGTGCCAGCGCGCGACCCGGGACAGGGGATTATGGCTACACCTTC
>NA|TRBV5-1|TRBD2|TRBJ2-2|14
CASSGGDYPGELFF
TGCGCCAGCAGCGGTGGGGACTACCCCGGGGAGCTGTTTTTT
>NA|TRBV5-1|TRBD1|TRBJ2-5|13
CASSPGQRETQYF
TGCGCCAGCAGCCCGGGACAGAGGGAGACCCAGTACTTC
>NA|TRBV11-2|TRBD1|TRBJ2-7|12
CASSPDRYEQYF
TGTGCCAGCAGCCCGGACAGGTACGAGCAGTACTTC
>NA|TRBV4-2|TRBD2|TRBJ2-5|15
CASSQDSGGQETQYF
TGTGCCAGCAGCCAAGATTCGGGGGGGCAAGAGACCCAGTACTTC